The clone carrying this T cell receptor (beta chain) came up once. Measured with immunoSEQ multiplex PCR; TCRdb has only the in-frame clones, and not every one. The sample shows millions of clones, around 90% of them seen only once. Germline CDR1 and CDR2: LGHNT and FRNRAP. The CDR3 loop spans 14 amino acids. The ends were cut back, 3 bases at V and 3 bases at J, with 8 bases in the middle. This sample was included in a study of shared clonotypes between healthy human individuals. The chain joins TRBV12-5 to TRBJ1-4, with D possibly matching TRBD1 (5 bases). The TCR comes from a man aged 18 to 29 in good health. The sample taken for sequencing was naive CD4+ T cells sorted from blood. Subset meaning: CD45RA+ positively selected. The CDR3 here is CASGLGTSNEKLFF. In DNA, the CDR3 is TGTGCTAGTGGTTTAGGGACCTCTAATGAAAAACTGTTTTTT.